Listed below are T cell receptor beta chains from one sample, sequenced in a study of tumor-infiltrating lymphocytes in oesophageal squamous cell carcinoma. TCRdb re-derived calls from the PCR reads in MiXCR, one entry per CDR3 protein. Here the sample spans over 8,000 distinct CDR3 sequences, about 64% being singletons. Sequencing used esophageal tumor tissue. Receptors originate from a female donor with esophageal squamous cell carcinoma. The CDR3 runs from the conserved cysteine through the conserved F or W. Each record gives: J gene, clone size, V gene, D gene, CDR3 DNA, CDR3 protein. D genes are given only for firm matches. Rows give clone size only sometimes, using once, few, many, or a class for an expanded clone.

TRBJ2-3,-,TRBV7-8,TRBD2,TGTGCCAGCAGCTTATCCGGGACTAGCGGGAGGCCGGACCTAGATACGCAGTATTTT,CASSLSGTSGRPDLDTQYF
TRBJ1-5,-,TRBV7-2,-,TGTGCCAGCAGCCAGAGGTCTGGGGACAATCAGCCCCAGCATTTT,CASSQRSGDNQPQHF
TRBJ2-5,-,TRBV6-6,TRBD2,TGTGCCAGCAGTTACTCGAGAGCGGGGCCGCAAGAGACCCAGTACTTC,CASSYSRAGPQETQYF
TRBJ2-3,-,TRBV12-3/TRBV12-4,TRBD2,TGTGCCAGCAGACTAGGGACTACCACAGATACGCAGTATTTT,CASRLGTTTDTQYF
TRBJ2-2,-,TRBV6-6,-,TGTGCCAGCAGTTCGATCAGGGAGACCGGGGAGCTGTTTTTT,CASSSIRETGELFF
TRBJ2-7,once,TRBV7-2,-,TGTGCCAGCAGCTTAGACGGGACTCTCGACGAGCAGTACTTC,CASSLDGTLDEQYF
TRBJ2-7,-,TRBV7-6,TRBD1,TGTGCCAGCAGCTCAGGGACAGGGAGCTCCTACGAGCAGTACTTC,CASSSGTGSSYEQYF
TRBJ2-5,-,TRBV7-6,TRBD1,TGTGCCAGCAGCGTACAGGGGTTTAATTCACCCCTCCACTTC,CASSVQGFNSPLHF
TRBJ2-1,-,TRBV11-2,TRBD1,TGTGCCAGCAGCTTTGGACAGGGGAGCAATGAGCAGTTCTTC,CASSFGQGSNEQFF
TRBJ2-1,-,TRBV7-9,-,TGTGCCAGCAGCTTAGACAGCGGACCCTACAATGAGCAGTTCTTC,CASSLDSGPYNEQFF
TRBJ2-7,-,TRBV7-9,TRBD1,TGTGCCAGCAGCCTCCGACAGGGGGGCTCCTACGAGCAGTACTTC,CASSLRQGGSYEQYF
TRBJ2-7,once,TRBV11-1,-,TGTGCCAGCAGCTGGGGAGTTCTCTCCTACGAGCAGTACTTC,CASSWGVLSYEQYF
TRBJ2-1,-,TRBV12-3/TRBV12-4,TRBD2,TGTGCCAGCAGTCTAGCGGGAGAGGTCAATGAGCAGTTCTTC,CASSLAGEVNEQFF
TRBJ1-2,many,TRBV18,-,TGTGCCAGCTCACTAGGCGGGGGATTCCACTATGGCTACACCTTC,CASSLGGGFHYGYTF
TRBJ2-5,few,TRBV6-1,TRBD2,TGTGCCAGCAGTGATAGCGGGCGAGAGACCCAGTACTTC,CASSDSGRETQYF
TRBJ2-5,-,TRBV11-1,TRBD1,TGTGCCAGCAGCTTAGAGGGCAGGGGGCTTTTGGAGACCCAGTACTTC,CASSLEGRGLLETQYF
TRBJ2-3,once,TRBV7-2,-,TGTGCCAGCAGCTTGGGCACAGATACGCAGTATTTT,CASSLGTDTQYF
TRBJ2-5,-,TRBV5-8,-,TGCGCCAGCAGCCCTGGAGGAGGATTCCAAGAGACCCAGTACTTC,CASSPGGGFQETQYF
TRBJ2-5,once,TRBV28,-,TGTGCCAGCAGTAACAGGGTTCCAGAGACCCAGTACTTC,CASSNRVPETQYF
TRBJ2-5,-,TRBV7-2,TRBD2,TGTGCCAGCAGCTTAGGGGCCCGATTAGTTAGCGGGAATCGAGAGACCCAGTACTTC,CASSLGARLVSGNRETQYF
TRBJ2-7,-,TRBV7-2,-,TGTGCCAGCAGCTTATTGGGGGGCGAGCAGTACTTC,CASSLLGGEQYF
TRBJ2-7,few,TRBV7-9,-,TGTGCCAGCAGCTTAGAGGTAATGGACGGCTCCGAGCAGTACTTC,CASSLEVMDGSEQYF
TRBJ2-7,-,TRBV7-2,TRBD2,TGTGCCAGCAGCGTCCTATACGGACTAGAAGGCAGCCACGAGCAGTACTTC,CASSVLYGLEGSHEQYF
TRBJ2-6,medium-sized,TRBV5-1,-,TGCGCCAGCAGCTCGGGTGGGGTAGGGTCGAGCTCTGGGGCCAACGTCCTGACTTTC,CASSSGGVGSSSGANVLTF
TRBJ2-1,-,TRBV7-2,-,TGTGCCAGCAGCTTAGGGTCCTGGGTTGAGCAGTTCTTC,CASSLGSWVEQFF
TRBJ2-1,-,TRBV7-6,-,TGTGCCAGCAGCTTAGGCGAAATCGGCAATGAGCAGTTCTTC,CASSLGEIGNEQFF
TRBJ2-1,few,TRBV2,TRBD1,TGTGCCGGACGGGACAGGTCCCCCATCTACAATGAGCAGTTCTTC,CAGRDRSPIYNEQFF
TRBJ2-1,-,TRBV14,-,TGTGCCAGCAGCCATGGCCGGTGGGGGGGCCGGGTCCATGAGCAGTTCTTC,CASSHGRWGGRVHEQFF
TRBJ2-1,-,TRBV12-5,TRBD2,TGTGCTAGTGGCCCTGGGAGTAGCGGGGGATACAATGAGCAGTTCTTC,CASGPGSSGGYNEQFF
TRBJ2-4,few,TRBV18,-,TGTGCCAGCTCGCCTTTGTCCAGGGGTTCCTACAATGAGCAGTACTTC,CASSPLSRGSYNEQYF
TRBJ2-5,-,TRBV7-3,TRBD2,TGTGCCAGCAGCGAGTTCGGGGGGGCCGAACGAGAGACCCAGTACTTC,CASSEFGGAERETQYF
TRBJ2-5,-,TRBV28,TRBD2,TGTGCCAGCAGTTTGGTAGCGGGATCGCCAGGGAAAGAGACCCAGTACTTC,CASSLVAGSPGKETQYF
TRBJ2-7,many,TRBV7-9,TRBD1,TGTGCCAGCAGCTCACGACGACAGGGGGATAGGAATGAGCAGTACTTC,CASSSRRQGDRNEQYF
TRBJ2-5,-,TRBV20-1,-,TGCAGTGCCGTGGGGGGGCGTTTTGAGACCCAGTACTTC,CSAVGGRFETQYF
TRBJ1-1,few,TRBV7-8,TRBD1,TGTGCCAGCAGCTTCGACAGGGGTAGGACTGAAGCTTTCTTT,CASSFDRGRTEAFF
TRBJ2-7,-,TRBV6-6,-,TGTGCCAGCAGTTACTCGGAAGCAGGGTACGAGCAGTACTTC,CASSYSEAGYEQYF
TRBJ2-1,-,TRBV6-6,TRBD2,TGTGCCAGCAGTCCTCAATCGACACCACTAGCGGGTAGGCTGCAGTTCTTC,CASSPQSTPLAGRLQFF
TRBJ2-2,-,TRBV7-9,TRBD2,TGTGCCAGCAGCTCTTATTTGGGGACTAGCGTGACCGGGGAGCTGTTTTTT,CASSSYLGTSVTGELFF
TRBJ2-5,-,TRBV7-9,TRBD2,TGTGCCAGCAGCCCCGGGACTATTGGGGAGACCCAGTACTTC,CASSPGTIGETQYF
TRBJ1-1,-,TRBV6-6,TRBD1,TGTGCCAGCAGAGGACAGGGTCTCACTGAAGCTTTCTTT,CASRGQGLTEAFF
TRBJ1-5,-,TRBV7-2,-,TGTGCCAGCAGCTTCGATCGACACAACAATCAGCCCCAGCATTTT,CASSFDRHNNQPQHF
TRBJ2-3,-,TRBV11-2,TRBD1,TGTGCCAGCAGCCGCGGGACAGGGCGCACAGATACGCAGTATTTT,CASSRGTGRTDTQYF